The 22 T cell receptor beta chains in this list originate from one sample, sequenced in a study of coeliac disease. Some clones are missing from TCRdb's copy, which holds only in-frame ones; the method was immunoSEQ multiplex PCR. The repertoire consists of 3,500 to 5,500 clones, with roughly 60% occurring once and the leading ten covering about a sixth. Sequencing was done on a sample of intraepithelial lymphocytes from the gut. These receptors were collected from a human donor with active celiac disease.

In this sample, this clone turned up once. The chain has TRBV5-1 and TRBJ2-3; 8 bases are shared with TRBD2. Germline trimming cut 4 bases from V and 3 bases from J; bases unmatched to any gene: 10. Germline V gene sequence: CDR1 SGHRS, CDR2 YFSETQ. The CDR3 is 16 residues long. The CDR3: CASSPGLAPPTDTQYF. CDR3 nucleotides: TGCGCCAGCAGCCCAGGACTAGCACCCCCTACAGATACGCAGTATTTT.

This chain links TRBV7-2 with TRBJ2-1; 8 nucleotides agree with TRBD1. CDR3 length: 19 amino acids. Germline loops: CDR1 SGHTA, CDR2 FQGNSA. V shed 2 bases, J shed 8 bases, and the junction held 20 bases outside the gene matches. CDR3 DNA sequence: TGTGCCAGCAGCTTAAGGTTCCAGGGGGCGAGAGGGCGTCTTTATGAGCAGTTCTTC. Translated, it gives CASSLRFQGARGRLYEQFF.

This chain connects TRBV19 to TRBJ1-2; TRBD1 might be the D (6 bases). This CDR3 has 16 amino acids. In germline, CDR1 is LNHDA, CDR2 SQIVND (reference sequence). V lost 3 bases to trimming and J lost 2 bases, with 16 bases between them. CDR3 coding DNA: TGTGCCAGTAGTATGCTACAGGGCTGGGTAAACTATGGCTACACCTTC. Amino acid sequence: CASSMLQGWVNYGYTF. The variable domain in full, completed from reference TRBV19 and TRBJ1-2, reads DGGITQSPKYLFRKEGQNVTLSCEQNLNHDAMYWYRQDPGQGLRLIYYSQIVNDFQKGDIAEGYSVSREKKESFPLTVTSAQKNPTAFYLCASSMLQGWVNYGYTFGSGTRLTVV.

The rearrangement uses TRBV19 and TRBJ1-1, with D tentatively TRBD1 (5 bases). The V end was cut by 3 bases, the J end by 3 bases, with 8 bases between. Germline V CDR1 and CDR2: LNHDA, SQIVND (reference sequence). The CDR3 sequence is 13 residues long. The CDR3 sequence is CASSMKGDTEAFF. The CDR3, as DNA: TGTGCCAGTAGTATGAAAGGGGACACTGAAGCTTTCTTT.

CDR3 DNA sequence: TGCGCCAGCACGGAGGCGAGTTGGTACAATGAGCAGTTCTTC. Amino acids: CASTEASWYNEQFF. V gene TRBV10-2 combines with J gene TRBJ2-1, with D maybe TRBD2 (5 bases). CDR1 is WSHSY and CDR2 is SAAADI in the germline V gene. The CDR3 length is 14 residues. With 7 bases removed from V and 4 bases from J, the gap between germline ends came to 14 bases.

V and J are TRBV9 and TRBJ2-3; 9 bases are a match to TRBD1. Germline CDR1 is SGDLS and CDR2 is YYNGEE. This CDR3 spans 16 amino acids. The V gene end was trimmed by 4 bases and the J gene end by 4 bases; junction bases not matched to a gene: 10. The CDR3 DNA reads as TGTGCCAGCAGCATGATTGGACAGGGGAGAGCAGATACGCAGTATTTT. Its translation: CASSMIGQGRADTQYF.

This chain uses TRBV7-9 with TRBJ1-5, with D maybe TRBD1 (6 bases). The CDR3 runs to 14 residues. Germline lookup yields CDR1 SEHNR and CDR2 FQNEAQ (reference sequence). Trimming pared 5 bases from V and 4 bases from J, leaving 12 bases between. The CDR3 coding sequence is TGTGCCAGCAGCCAAGGACAGTTTAATCAGCCCCAGCATTTT. Residues: CASSQGQFNQPQHF.

The rearrangement uses TRBV6-1 and TRBJ2-1; 7 bases are a match to TRBD2. The CDR3 runs 14 residues. V gave up 7 bases and J gave up 3 bases; unmatched junction bases: 6. The germline CDR1 and CDR2 sequences are MNHNS and SASEGT. The CDR3 reads CASNLAAGYNEQFF. Written as DNA, the CDR3 is TGTGCCAGCAATCTAGCGGCAGGCTACAATGAGCAGTTCTTC.

The J gene is TRBJ1-1, the V gene TRBV28, with 7 positions matching TRBD1. CDR1 is MDHEN, CDR2 SYDVKM, per germline. V lost 5 bases and J lost 7; bases outside the gene matches: 10. The CDR3 has 14 amino acids. CDR3 bases: TGTGCCAGCAGTAACCCGGACAGGTTGGGTGAAGCTTTCTTT. This translates into CASSNPDRLGEAFF.

The rearrangement joins TRBV27 to TRBJ2-6; TRBD2 might be the D (5 bases). The CDR3 consists of 14 residues. The germline V gene has CDR1 MNHEY and CDR2 SMNVEV (reference sequence). Trimming stripped 7 bases from V and 4 bases from J, with 11 bases between. Here the CDR3 reads CASTTGVGANVLTF. CDR3 DNA sequence: TGTGCCAGCACCACCGGGGTCGGGGCCAACGTCCTGACTTTC. Drawing the rest from reference TRBV27 and TRBJ2-6, the complete variable domain is EAQVTQNPRYLITVTGKKLTVTCSQNMNHEYMSWYRQDPGLGLRQIYYSMNVEVTDKGDVPEGYKVSRKEKRNFPLILESPSPNQTSLYFCASTTGVGANVLTFGAGSRLTVL.

This clone was detected only once. This chain uses TRBV18 with TRBJ2-3, with a possible D match to TRBD1 (6 bases). The CDR3 loop spans 14 amino acids. CDR1 is KGHSH, CDR2 LQKENI, per germline. The V and J ends lost 3 bases and 2 bases respectively, with 9 bases between them. The CDR3 DNA is TGTGCCAGCTCACCGAGGGACAACACAGATACGCAGTATTTT. It encodes CASSPRDNTDTQYF.

The chain links TRBV11-3 to TRBJ2-1, with 9 bases that match TRBD2. This CDR3 has 15 residues. Germline V lookup: CDR1 SGHNT, CDR2 YENEEA. V lost 1 base, J lost 8 bases, and 6 bases stayed unmatched. CDR3 in amino acids: CASSLGPTSGYEQFF. CDR3 sequence (DNA): TGTGCCAGCAGCTTAGGGCCGACTAGCGGCTATGAGCAGTTCTTC.

This chain connects TRBV2 to TRBJ2-1; TRBD2 agrees at 9 bases. This CDR3 contains 12 residues. The V gene's germline CDR1 is SNHLY and CDR2 FYNNEI. After removal of 7 bases from V and 10 bases from J, the junction contained 5 bases not matched to a gene. CDR3 in amino acids: CASMRGGLEQFF. In nucleotides, the CDR3 is TGTGCCAGCATGCGGGGGGGTTTGGAGCAGTTCTTC.

This sequence joins TRBV7-3 and TRBJ2-1, with 7 bases aligning to TRBD1. Germline values: CDR1 SGHTA, CDR2 FQGTGA. This CDR3 has 13 residues. V lost 5 bases to trimming and J lost 10 bases; unmatched junction nucleotides: 8. CDR3 protein: CASSSRGPREQFF. Written as DNA, the CDR3 is TGTGCCAGCAGCAGTAGGGGGCCACGGGAGCAGTTCTTC.

The chain employs TRBV27 and TRBJ2-1, with TRBD2 matching 8 bases. The V gene's germline CDR1 is MNHEY and CDR2 SMNVEV (reference sequence). With 5 bases clipped from V and 3 bases from J, the junction kept 6 bases outside the gene matches. This CDR3 region has 15 residues. CDR3 nucleotide sequence: TGTGCCAGCAGTATGATAGCGGGATTCTACAATGAGCAGTTCTTC. It codes for CASSMIAGFYNEQFF.

The chain is built from TRBV28 and TRBJ2-7, with 10 positions matching TRBD2. Germline V lookup: CDR1 MDHEN, CDR2 SYDVKM. The ends lost 7 bases at V and 3 bases at J; junction bases unmatched: 9. This CDR3 is 15 amino acids long. CDR3 residues: CASTGTASGSYEQYF. Here the CDR3 DNA reads TGTGCCAGCACCGGGACGGCTAGCGGGAGCTACGAGCAGTACTTC.

V and J are TRBV28 and TRBJ2-1; 12 nucleotides line up with TRBD2. The CDR3 covers 16 residues. CDR1 is MDHEN and CDR2 is SYDVKM in the germline V gene. V dropped 6 bases and J dropped 1; count of bases not matched to a gene: 4. CDR3 loop: CASRLAGGWSYNEQFF. CDR3 nucleotide sequence: TGTGCCAGCAGACTAGCGGGAGGCTGGTCCTACAATGAGCAGTTCTTC.

The chain recombines TRBV9 with TRBJ1-5; TRBD1 might be the D (5 bases). The CDR3 covers 15 residues. CDR1 SGDLS and CDR2 YYNGEE come from the germline V gene. V dropped 0 bases and J dropped 5 bases, with 12 bases sitting between them. DNA for the CDR3: TGTGCCAGCAGCGTAGGTGGTTCGGGGGATCAGCCCCAGCATTTT. This sequence encodes CASSVGGSGDQPQHF.

This sequence joins TRBV6-6 and TRBJ2-7; D call uncertain. In germline, CDR1 is MNHNY, CDR2 SVGAGI (reference sequence). CDR3 size: 13 residues. The ends were cut back, 2 bases at V and 2 bases at J, with 7 bases in the middle. CDR3 in DNA: TGTGCCAGCAGTTACGGCACCACCTACGAGCAGTACTTC. Amino acids: CASSYGTTYEQYF.

This clone was seen once. V and J are TRBV5-4 and TRBJ2-1; TRBD1 aligns across 8 bases. This CDR3 has 13 amino acids. V lost 7 bases and J lost 8; bases outside the gene matches: 8. Germline-derived CDR1 and CDR2 are SGHNT and YYREEE (reference sequence). This chain's CDR3 is CASQDRAGDEQFF. DNA for the CDR3: TGTGCCAGCCAGGACAGGGCAGGGGATGAGCAGTTCTTC.

The chain uses TRBV7-8 and TRBJ2-3, with TRBD1 matching 8 bases. The ends lost 1 base at V and 5 bases at J; junction bases unmatched: 2. The CDR3 has 14 amino acids. Germline CDR1 and CDR2: SGHVS and FQNEAQ. CDR3 bases: TGTGCCAGCAGCTTAGGACAGGGGAAAGATACGCAGTATTTT. Protein product: CASSLGQGKDTQYF.

This sequence joins TRBV4-2 and TRBJ2-2, with D possibly matching TRBD2 (6 bases). CDR3 length equals 17 residues. V shed 0 bases and J shed 5 bases, with 16 bases lying between them. Germline assignment: CDR1 LGHNA and CDR2 YNFKEQ. In nucleotides, the CDR3 is TGTGCCAGCAGCCAAGAGTGGGCTGGCGCGGGGACCGGGGAGCTGTTTTTT. This translates into CASSQEWAGAGTGELFF.